The T cell receptor (beta chain) under discussion was sequenced for a study of T cells in Graves' hyperthyroidism and ophthalmopathy. The investigators amplified TCR beta CDR3 regions from RNA transcripts. A set of HTBI primers served as the primers for a first-round RT-PCR of the TCR CDR3. TCRdb used MiXCR to reprocess the multiplex PCR reads, holding one entry per CDR3 protein. The repertoire includes roughly 250,000 distinct CDR3 sequences, about 20% of them detected once, and roughly 60% sits in the top ten. The CDR3 has 16 amino acids. The J segment lost 5 bases and the V segment lost 5 bases, leaving 10 bases of the junction unmatched. From germline, CDR1 is SEHNR and CDR2 FQNEAQ (reference sequence). Points on this clonotype: Its antigen is not identified.

Patients were excluded because of uncontrolled infection, other autoimmune disease, pregnancy or lactation. Notes on the study in general: The model predicted ophthalmopathy a median about 6.6 months before onset.

The sequenced material came from blood. The chain combines TRBV7-9 with TRBJ2-5; 11 bases line up with TRBD2. The sequence was obtained from a man younger than 40 with Graves' ophthalmopathy. CDR3 sequence reads: CASSRGTSGGGETQYF. Written as DNA, the CDR3 is TGTGCCAGCAGCCGTGGGACTAGCGGAGGAGGGGAGACCCAGTACTTC.